The 11 T cell receptor beta chains listed next were all sequenced from one sample in a study of blood T cells in healthy people across ages. Combining a sample-barcoded 5' primer with a J-beta primer mix, a second PCR ran for about 6 to 12 cycles. TCRdb reanalysed the 5' RACE reads using MiXCR and keeps one entry per CDR3 protein. Of hundreds of thousands of distinct CDR3 sequences detected, less than 70% appear once; the ten largest clones hold 41%. The sequencing sample was made of blood. The origin of the receptors is a man older than 75 in good health.

The CDR3 sequence is CASSPPPGNTEAFF. Written as DNA, the CDR3 is TGTGCCAGCAGCCCCCCTCCGGGGAACACTGAAGCTTTCTTT. The chain couples TRBV7-8 to TRBJ1-1, with unresolved D. The V and J ends lost 5 bases and 1 base respectively, with 11 bases between them. The V gene's germline CDR1 is SGHVS and CDR2 FQNEAQ. This CDR3 has 14 amino acids.

The chain combines TRBV7-9 with TRBJ1-5; D call uncertain. The CDR3 is 16 residues long. Per germline, CDR1 SEHNR and CDR2 FQNEAQ (reference sequence). Deletions cut 0 bases from V and 2 bases from J, with 11 bases between. Written as DNA, the CDR3 is TGTGCCAGCAGCTTAGCGGGAAGACAAGGCAATCAGCCCCAGCATTTT. The encoded protein is CASSLAGRQGNQPQHF.

This chain joins TRBV29-1 and TRBJ1-2; D not certain. Germline V lookup: CDR1 SQVTM, CDR2 ANQGSEA. The CDR3 spans 12 residues. The V end was cut by 3 bases, the J end by 8 bases, with 13 bases between. CDR3 DNA: TGCAGCGTTGAGCCCCCGAGGAAAGGCTACACCTTC. This gives the protein CSVEPPRKGYTF.

The V gene is TRBV7-2, the J gene TRBJ2-3, with 7 bases lining up with TRBD1. Trimming at V came to 5 bases and at J to 1 base, leaving 6 bases not matched to a gene. This CDR3 spans 15 amino acids. Looked up from germline, CDR1 is SGHTA and CDR2 is FQGNSA. The CDR3 loop reads CASSNGQVRTDTQYF. The CDR3 bases are TGTGCCAGCAGCAACGGACAGGTGCGCACAGATACGCAGTATTTT.

The chain uses TRBV29-1 and TRBJ2-5, with 7 bases identical to TRBD2. CDR1 SQVTM and CDR2 ANQGSEA come from the germline V gene. CDR3 length: 12 residues. The ends lost 6 bases at V and 11 bases at J; junction bases unmatched: 12. In DNA form, the CDR3 reads TGCAGCGTCCGCGGAGGGGCGCGGGAGCAGTACTTC. This translates into CSVRGGAREQYF.

A word on this clonotype: The junction differs from germline at one of its ends, possibly a read error. The V gene is TRBV29-1, the J gene TRBJ2-3; D assignment may be TRBD1 or TRBD2 (5 bases each). In germline, CDR1 is SQVTM, CDR2 ANQGSEA. The CDR3 runs to 13 residues. The CDR3 reads CSVKGRGTDTRYF. The CDR3 nucleotides are TGCAGCGTTAAGGGACGGGGCACAGATACGCGGTATTTT.

Details on this clonotype: An end of the junction does not agree with germline; a read error may underlie this. J is TRBJ2-7 and V is TRBV27; D is possibly TRBD2 (6 bases). The germline CDR1 and CDR2 sequences are MNHEY and SMNVEV (reference sequence). The CDR3 is made up of 14 amino acids. CDR3 residues: CASGLRGPSYEQYF. For the CDR3, the DNA is TGTGCCAGCGGTTTGCGGGGCCCCTCCTACGAGCAGTACTTC.

This clonotype turned up a few times. The CDR3 DNA sequence: TGTGCCAGCGGGGGGGGCTTCCGGGACCAGGCCAAAAACATTCAGTACTTC. This encodes CASGGGFRDQAKNIQYF. This rearrangement joins TRBV27 to TRBJ2-4; D is perhaps TRBD2 (7 bases). Germline values: CDR1 MNHEY, CDR2 SMNVEV (reference sequence). The ends were cut back, 8 bases at V and 1 base at J, with 21 bases in the middle. This CDR3 comprises 17 residues.

This clonotype was seen a handful of times. V gene TRBV2 combines with J gene TRBJ2-1; weak D call: TRBD2 (6 bases). The length of the CDR3 is 13 residues. The V end was cut by 5 bases, the J end by 3 bases, with 8 bases between. Germline lookup yields CDR1 SNHLY and CDR2 FYNNEI. The CDR3 DNA reads TGTGCCAGCAGTACTAGCTTCTACAATGAGCAGTTCTTC. Protein sequence: CASSTSFYNEQFF.

This clonotype was counted between two and nine times. The chain joins TRBV20-1 to TRBJ1-2, with a tentative D call TRBD1 (5 bases). The CDR3 is 12 residues long. Trimming removed 6 bases from V and 8 bases from J, with 16 bases in between. From germline, CDR1 is DFQATT and CDR2 SNEGSKA (reference sequence). The CDR3 protein is CSAHTGGVGYTF. The DNA for the CDR3 is TGCAGTGCGCACACAGGAGGGGTCGGCTACACCTTC.

This clonotype appeared many times. V usage is TRBV18 and J usage is TRBJ1-6; TRBD1 matches 7 bases. The ends lost 6 bases at V and 8 bases at J; junction bases unmatched: 7. The CDR3 consists of 14 residues. Germline V gene sequence: CDR1 KGHSH, CDR2 LQKENI. CDR3 sequence (DNA): TGTGCCAGCTCCCCTACAGGGGTGGATTCACCCCTCCACTTT. Translation gives CASSPTGVDSPLHF. The full variable domain, in which reference TRBV18 and TRBJ1-6 provide the parts outside the CDR3, is NAGVMQNPRHLVRRRGQEARLRCSPMKGHSHVYWYRQLPEEGLKFMVYLQKENIIDESGMPKERFSAEFPKEGPSILRIQQVVRGDSAAYFCASSPTGVDSPLHFGNGTRLTVT.